Listed below are T cell receptor beta chains from one sample, sequenced in a study of shared clonotypes between healthy human individuals. Generated by immunoSEQ multiplex PCR, the TCRdb table keeps only in-frame clones and is missing some. The sample shows around 2.1 million clones, around 95% of them seen only once. The material sequenced was naive CD4+ T cells sorted from blood. The receptors were gathered from a young man in good health. The CDR3 runs from the conserved cysteine through the conserved F or W. D genes are given only for firm matches. Rows may omit the clone size; those that give it use once, few, many or a size class.

D gene: TRBD1
V gene: TRBV28
CDR3 length: 13
J gene: TRBJ2-7
clone size: NA
CDR3 protein: CASSLGQGFEQYF
CDR3 DNA: TGTGCCAGCAGTCTGGGACAGGGCTTCGAGCAGTACTTC

D gene: NA
V gene: TRBV18
CDR3 length: 14
J gene: TRBJ1-3
clone size: NA
CDR3 protein: CASSENHSGNTIYF
CDR3 DNA: TGTGCCAGCTCAGAAAACCACTCTGGAAACACCATATATTTT

D gene: NA
V gene: TRBV25-1
CDR3 length: 15
J gene: TRBJ2-1
clone size: NA
CDR3 protein: CASSEFRGNGDEQFF
CDR3 DNA: TGTGCCAGCAGTGAATTCAGGGGAAATGGCGATGAGCAGTTCTTC

D gene: TRBD1
V gene: TRBV6-1
CDR3 length: 15
J gene: TRBJ1-2
clone size: once
CDR3 protein: CASSEFSLGQSGYTF
CDR3 DNA: TGTGCCAGCAGTGAATTTTCCCTGGGACAGAGCGGCTACACCTTC

D gene: NA
V gene: TRBV7-2
CDR3 length: 15
J gene: TRBJ2-1
clone size: NA
CDR3 protein: CASSREPSSYNEQFF
CDR3 DNA: TGTGCCAGCAGCCGAGAACCTAGCTCCTACAATGAGCAGTTCTTC

D gene: NA
V gene: TRBV5-1
CDR3 length: 15
J gene: TRBJ1-1
clone size: NA
CDR3 protein: CASSPSNGQNTEAFF
CDR3 DNA: TGCGCCAGCAGCCCCTCAAACGGCCAGAACACTGAAGCTTTCTTT

D gene: TRBD1
V gene: TRBV9
CDR3 length: 14
J gene: TRBJ2-7
clone size: NA
CDR3 protein: CASTRSSGGGEQYF
CDR3 DNA: TGTGCCAGCACCCGTAGCTCAGGGGGCGGGGAGCAGTACTTC

D gene: NA
V gene: TRBV14
CDR3 length: 15
J gene: TRBJ2-2
clone size: NA
CDR3 protein: CASRRSGTNTGELFF
CDR3 DNA: TGTGCCAGCCGACGATCAGGGACGAACACCGGGGAGCTGTTTTTT

D gene: TRBD2
V gene: TRBV7-9
CDR3 length: 18
J gene: TRBJ2-5
clone size: NA
CDR3 protein: CASSPLAGAGGIRETQYF
CDR3 DNA: TGTGCCAGCAGCCCCCTCGCCGGCGCGGGGGGGATTAGGGAGACCCAGTACTTC

D gene: NA
V gene: TRBV30
CDR3 length: 12
J gene: TRBJ1-5
clone size: NA
CDR3 protein: CAWSAGGRTQHF
CDR3 DNA: TGTGCCTGGAGTGCTGGCGGGCGAACCCAGCATTTT

D gene: NA
V gene: TRBV7-2
CDR3 length: 13
J gene: TRBJ1-4
clone size: NA
CDR3 protein: CASSLGRREKLFF
CDR3 DNA: TGTGCCAGCAGCTTAGGACGGCGGGAAAAACTGTTTTTT

D gene: NA
V gene: TRBV20-1
CDR3 length: 11
J gene: TRBJ2-7
clone size: NA
CDR3 protein: CSALNVYEQYF
CDR3 DNA: TGCAGTGCCCTGAATGTCTACGAGCAGTACTTC

D gene: NA
V gene: TRBV9
CDR3 length: 13
J gene: TRBJ2-5
clone size: once
CDR3 protein: CASSVGEVETQYF
CDR3 DNA: TGTGCCAGCAGCGTAGGAGAGGTGGAGACCCAGTACTTC

D gene: TRBD1
V gene: TRBV30
CDR3 length: 15
J gene: TRBJ1-3
clone size: NA
CDR3 protein: CAWSRGDSSGNTIYF
CDR3 DNA: TGTGCCTGGAGCCGCGGGGACAGCTCTGGAAACACCATATATTTT

D gene: NA
V gene: TRBV7-2
CDR3 length: 13
J gene: TRBJ2-5
clone size: NA
CDR3 protein: CASSFLGGAAQYF
CDR3 DNA: TGTGCCAGCAGCTTCCTGGGTGGGGCGGCCCAGTACTTC

D gene: NA
V gene: TRBV4-1
CDR3 length: 14
J gene: TRBJ2-1
clone size: NA
CDR3 protein: CASSAPRGYNEQFF
CDR3 DNA: TGCGCCAGCAGCGCGCCACGGGGCTACAATGAGCAGTTCTTC

D gene: TRBD2
V gene: TRBV9
CDR3 length: 14
J gene: TRBJ2-7
clone size: NA
CDR3 protein: CASSVGPSGGEQYF
CDR3 DNA: TGTGCCAGCAGCGTAGGCCCTAGCGGAGGCGAGCAGTACTTC

D gene: TRBD2
V gene: TRBV5-1
CDR3 length: 17
J gene: TRBJ2-1
clone size: NA
CDR3 protein: CASSLASGRSSYNEQFF
CDR3 DNA: TGCGCCAGCAGCTTGGCTAGCGGGAGGAGCTCCTACAATGAGCAGTTCTTC

D gene: NA
V gene: TRBV4-1
CDR3 length: 16
J gene: TRBJ1-3
clone size: NA
CDR3 protein: CASSQEQLSSGNTIYF
CDR3 DNA: TGCGCCAGCAGCCAAGAACAGCTGAGCTCTGGAAACACCATATATTTT

D gene: TRBD1
V gene: TRBV11-2
CDR3 length: 12
J gene: TRBJ2-5
clone size: NA
CDR3 protein: CASGDSRETQYF
CDR3 DNA: TGTGCCAGCGGGGACAGTCGTGAGACCCAGTACTTC

D gene: NA
V gene: TRBV20-1
CDR3 length: 11
J gene: TRBJ1-2
clone size: NA
CDR3 protein: CSAKRAESYTF
CDR3 DNA: TGCAGTGCTAAGCGGGCCGAAAGCTACACCTTC

D gene: TRBD1
V gene: TRBV7-9
CDR3 length: 15
J gene: TRBJ1-4
clone size: NA
CDR3 protein: CASSRRGQSNEKLFF
CDR3 DNA: TGTGCCAGCAGCCGAAGGGGGCAGAGTAATGAAAAACTGTTTTTT

D gene: TRBD2
V gene: TRBV9
CDR3 length: 16
J gene: TRBJ2-1
clone size: NA
CDR3 protein: CASSVVASGGAYEQFF
CDR3 DNA: TGTGCCAGCAGCGTAGTCGCTAGCGGGGGGGCCTATGAGCAGTTCTTC

D gene: NA
V gene: TRBV4-3
CDR3 length: 14
J gene: TRBJ1-1
clone size: NA
CDR3 protein: CASSHGTLNTEAFF
CDR3 DNA: TGCGCCAGCAGCCACGGGACGTTGAACACTGAAGCTTTCTTT

D gene: NA
V gene: TRBV18
CDR3 length: 16
J gene: TRBJ1-5
clone size: NA
CDR3 protein: CASSPSSGYVNQPQHF
CDR3 DNA: TGTGCCAGCTCACCATCTTCTGGTTATGTCAATCAGCCCCAGCATTTT

D gene: NA
V gene: TRBV2
CDR3 length: 16
J gene: TRBJ1-1
clone size: NA
CDR3 protein: CASSEVRGVADTEAFF
CDR3 DNA: TGTGCCAGCAGTGAAGTGCGGGGGGTGGCGGACACTGAAGCTTTCTTT

D gene: NA
V gene: TRBV7-2
CDR3 length: 14
J gene: TRBJ1-6
clone size: few
CDR3 protein: CASSVGFLGSPLHF
CDR3 DNA: TGTGCCAGCAGCGTCGGTTTTCTTGGGTCACCCCTCCACTTT

D gene: NA
V gene: TRBV15
CDR3 length: 13
J gene: TRBJ2-7
clone size: NA
CDR3 protein: CATSRAGSGEQYF
CDR3 DNA: TGTGCCACCAGCAGAGCTGGGTCGGGCGAGCAGTACTTC

D gene: NA
V gene: TRBV11-2
CDR3 length: 14
J gene: TRBJ2-7
clone size: NA
CDR3 protein: CASSLDREWYEQYF
CDR3 DNA: TGTGCCAGCAGCTTAGATCGAGAATGGTACGAGCAGTACTTC

D gene: NA
V gene: TRBV4-1
CDR3 length: 18
J gene: TRBJ2-7
clone size: few
CDR3 protein: CASSLEGASLRIRLEQYF
CDR3 DNA: TGCGCCAGCAGCCTCGAAGGGGCCTCGCTCCGTATAAGGCTCGAGCAGTACTTC

D gene: NA
V gene: TRBV7-2
CDR3 length: 13
J gene: TRBJ2-7
clone size: NA
CDR3 protein: CASSWDIEYEQYF
CDR3 DNA: TGTGCCAGCAGCTGGGACATTGAGTACGAGCAGTACTTC

D gene: NA
V gene: TRBV10-3
CDR3 length: 12
J gene: TRBJ2-7
clone size: NA
CDR3 protein: CAISESKYEQYF
CDR3 DNA: TGTGCCATCAGTGAGTCCAAGTACGAGCAGTACTTC

D gene: TRBD1
V gene: TRBV7-9
CDR3 length: 15
J gene: TRBJ2-7
clone size: NA
CDR3 protein: CASSLAGGASYEQYF
CDR3 DNA: TGTGCCAGCAGCTTAGCAGGGGGCGCCTCCTACGAGCAGTACTTC

D gene: TRBD2
V gene: TRBV6-5
CDR3 length: 16
J gene: TRBJ2-7
clone size: once
CDR3 protein: CASSYSGLAGTYEQYF
CDR3 DNA: TGTGCCAGCAGTTACTCAGGACTAGCGGGCACCTACGAGCAGTACTTC

D gene: TRBD1
V gene: TRBV11-2
CDR3 length: 14
J gene: TRBJ2-3
clone size: NA
CDR3 protein: CASSPGQRTDTQYF
CDR3 DNA: TGTGCCAGCAGCCCGGGACAGCGCACAGATACGCAGTATTTT

D gene: NA
V gene: TRBV30
CDR3 length: 15
J gene: TRBJ1-3
clone size: NA
CDR3 protein: CAWRTPQWRSDTIYF
CDR3 DNA: TGTGCCTGGAGGACGCCTCAGTGGCGGTCGGACACCATATATTTT

D gene: NA
V gene: TRBV7-2
CDR3 length: 14
J gene: TRBJ1-1
clone size: NA
CDR3 protein: CASSLLYWGTEAFF
CDR3 DNA: TGTGCCAGCAGCTTATTATATTGGGGCACTGAAGCTTTCTTT

D gene: TRBD2
V gene: TRBV12-5
CDR3 length: 15
J gene: TRBJ2-2
clone size: NA
CDR3 protein: CASGRGLAFTGELFF
CDR3 DNA: TGTGCTAGTGGCCGCGGACTAGCGTTCACCGGGGAGCTGTTTTTT

D gene: NA
V gene: TRBV7-9
CDR3 length: 15
J gene: TRBJ1-1
clone size: NA
CDR3 protein: CASSLAAGLNTEAFF
CDR3 DNA: TGTGCCAGCAGCTTAGCGGCGGGATTGAACACTGAAGCTTTCTTT

D gene: NA
V gene: TRBV6-5
CDR3 length: 11
J gene: TRBJ2-7
clone size: NA
CDR3 protein: CASSEEGHADF
CDR3 DNA: TGTGCCAGCAGTGAGGAGGGACATGCGGACTTC

D gene: NA
V gene: TRBV5-6
CDR3 length: 16
J gene: TRBJ2-1
clone size: NA
CDR3 protein: CASSRPVRGGYNEQFF
CDR3 DNA: TGTGCCAGCAGCCGACCCGTCCGGGGAGGCTACAATGAGCAGTTCTTC

D gene: NA
V gene: TRBV7-2
CDR3 length: 15
J gene: TRBJ2-1
clone size: NA
CDR3 protein: CASSPGTRTYNEQFF
CDR3 DNA: TGTGCCAGCAGCCCAGGGACGAGGACCTACAATGAGCAGTTCTTC

D gene: NA
V gene: TRBV6-1
CDR3 length: 16
J gene: TRBJ2-7
clone size: NA
CDR3 protein: CASSEATAGFAHEQYF
CDR3 DNA: TGTGCCAGCAGTGAAGCGACAGCAGGGTTCGCCCACGAGCAGTACTTC

D gene: TRBD1
V gene: TRBV6-5
CDR3 length: 14
J gene: TRBJ2-1
clone size: NA
CDR3 protein: CASNMGQGRNEQFF
CDR3 DNA: TGTGCCAGCAACATGGGACAGGGTCGAAATGAGCAGTTCTTC

D gene: TRBD1
V gene: TRBV4-1
CDR3 length: 15
J gene: TRBJ1-5
clone size: NA
CDR3 protein: CASSQGQGYGQPQHF
CDR3 DNA: TGCGCCAGCAGCCAGGGACAGGGATATGGCCAGCCCCAGCATTTT

D gene: TRBD1
V gene: TRBV6-1
CDR3 length: 14
J gene: TRBJ2-3
clone size: NA
CDR3 protein: CASSGQGHTDTQYF
CDR3 DNA: TGTGCCAGCAGTGGACAGGGCCACACAGATACGCAGTATTTT

D gene: NA
V gene: TRBV14
CDR3 length: 13
J gene: TRBJ2-7
clone size: NA
CDR3 protein: CASSQETGREQYF
CDR3 DNA: TGTGCCAGCAGCCAAGAAACAGGGCGAGAGCAGTACTTC

D gene: NA
V gene: TRBV5-4
CDR3 length: 15
J gene: TRBJ2-2
clone size: NA
CDR3 protein: CASSLTGFNTGELFF
CDR3 DNA: TGTGCCAGCAGCTTGACAGGGTTCAACACCGGGGAGCTGTTTTTT

D gene: TRBD2
V gene: TRBV29-1
CDR3 length: 15
J gene: TRBJ2-5
clone size: once
CDR3 protein: CSVELLAGVQETQYF
CDR3 DNA: TGCAGCGTTGAACTACTAGCGGGTGTACAAGAGACCCAGTACTTC

D gene: NA
V gene: TRBV10-1
CDR3 length: 12
J gene: TRBJ1-2
clone size: few
CDR3 protein: CASSPGSYGYTF
CDR3 DNA: TGCGCCAGCAGTCCGGGAAGCTATGGCTACACCTTC

D gene: NA
V gene: TRBV28
CDR3 length: 14
J gene: TRBJ1-5
clone size: NA
CDR3 protein: CASGLQARLGSQHF
CDR3 DNA: TGTGCCAGCGGACTACAGGCCCGCCTTGGGTCCCAGCATTTT

D gene: NA
V gene: TRBV6-5
CDR3 length: 13
J gene: TRBJ2-1
clone size: NA
CDR3 protein: CASSRSSYNEQFF
CDR3 DNA: TGTGCCAGCAGTCGAAGCTCCTACAATGAGCAGTTCTTC

D gene: TRBD2
V gene: TRBV9
CDR3 length: 15
J gene: TRBJ2-1
clone size: NA
CDR3 protein: CASSVSSGTYNEQFF
CDR3 DNA: TGTGCCAGCAGCGTGTCTAGCGGGACTTACAATGAGCAGTTCTTC

D gene: NA
V gene: TRBV4-3
CDR3 length: 15
J gene: TRBJ1-1
clone size: NA
CDR3 protein: CASSQDLQAGTEAFF
CDR3 DNA: TGCGCCAGCAGCCAAGATCTACAGGCGGGCACTGAAGCTTTCTTT

D gene: TRBD2
V gene: TRBV4-3
CDR3 length: 17
J gene: TRBJ2-2
clone size: NA
CDR3 protein: CASSQGLSGSYSGELFF
CDR3 DNA: TGCGCCAGCAGCCAAGGTCTTAGCGGGAGTTATAGCGGGGAGCTGTTTTTT

D gene: NA
V gene: TRBV6-6
CDR3 length: 14
J gene: TRBJ1-2
clone size: NA
CDR3 protein: CASSHRTLVGGYTF
CDR3 DNA: TGTGCCAGCAGTCACCGGACATTGGTGGGCGGCTACACCTTC

D gene: NA
V gene: TRBV2
CDR3 length: 13
J gene: TRBJ2-3
clone size: NA
CDR3 protein: CASSERGETVQYF
CDR3 DNA: TGTGCCAGCAGTGAGAGAGGGGAGACGGTGCAGTATTTT

D gene: TRBD1
V gene: TRBV6-1
CDR3 length: 15
J gene: TRBJ1-2
clone size: NA
CDR3 protein: CASRDRQGVHYGYTF
CDR3 DNA: TGTGCCAGCAGGGACCGACAGGGAGTCCACTATGGCTACACCTTC

D gene: NA
V gene: TRBV2
CDR3 length: 11
J gene: TRBJ2-1
clone size: few
CDR3 protein: CASRRENEQFF
CDR3 DNA: TGTGCCAGCAGGAGGGAGAATGAGCAGTTCTTC

D gene: TRBD2
V gene: TRBV7-2
CDR3 length: 14
J gene: TRBJ2-3
clone size: NA
CDR3 protein: CASSSSGGALGQYF
CDR3 DNA: TGTGCCAGCAGCTCTAGCGGGGGGGCCTTGGGGCAGTATTTT